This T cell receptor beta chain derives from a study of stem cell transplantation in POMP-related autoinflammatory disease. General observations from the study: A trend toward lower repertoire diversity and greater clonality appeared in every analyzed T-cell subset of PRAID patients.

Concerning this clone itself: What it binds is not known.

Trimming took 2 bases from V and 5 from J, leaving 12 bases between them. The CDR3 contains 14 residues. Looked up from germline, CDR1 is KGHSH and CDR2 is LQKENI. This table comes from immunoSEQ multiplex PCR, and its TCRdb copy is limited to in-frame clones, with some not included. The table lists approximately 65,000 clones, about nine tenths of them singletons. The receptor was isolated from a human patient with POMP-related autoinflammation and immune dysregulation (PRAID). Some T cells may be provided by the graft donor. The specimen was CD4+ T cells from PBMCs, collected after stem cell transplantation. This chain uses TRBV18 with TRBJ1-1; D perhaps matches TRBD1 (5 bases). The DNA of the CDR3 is TGTGCCAGCTCACCATGGGGGGAGGTGACTGAAGCTTTCTTT. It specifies CASSPWGEVTEAFF.